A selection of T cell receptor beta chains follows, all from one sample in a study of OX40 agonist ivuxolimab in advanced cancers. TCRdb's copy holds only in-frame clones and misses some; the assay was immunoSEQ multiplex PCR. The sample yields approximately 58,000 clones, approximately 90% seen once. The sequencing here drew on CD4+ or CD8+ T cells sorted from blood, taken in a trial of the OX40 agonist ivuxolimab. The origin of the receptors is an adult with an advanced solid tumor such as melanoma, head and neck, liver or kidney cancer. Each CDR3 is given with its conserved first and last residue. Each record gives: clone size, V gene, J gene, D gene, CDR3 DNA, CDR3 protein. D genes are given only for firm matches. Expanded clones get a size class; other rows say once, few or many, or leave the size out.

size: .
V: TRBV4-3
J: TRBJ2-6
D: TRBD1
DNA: TGCGCCAGCAGCCACGGACAGGGGGGATTCTCTGGGGCCAACGTCCTGACTTTC
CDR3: CASSHGQGGFSGANVLTF

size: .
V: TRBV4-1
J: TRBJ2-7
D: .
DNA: TGCGCCAGCAGCCAGCTGGAGTTAGAAGACCAGTACTTC
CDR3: CASSQLELEDQYF

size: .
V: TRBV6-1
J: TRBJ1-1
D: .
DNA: TGTGCCAGCAGAGAAGGGGTGAACACTGAAGCTTTCTTT
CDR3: CASREGVNTEAFF

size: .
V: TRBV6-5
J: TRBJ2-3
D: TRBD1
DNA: TGTGCCAGCAGCGACAGGGGGGGTGGCACAGATACGCAGTATTTT
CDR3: CASSDRGGGTDTQYF

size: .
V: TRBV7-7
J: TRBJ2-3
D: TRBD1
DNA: TGTGCCAGCAGCTTAACAGGGGCTAGCACAGATACGCAGTATTTT
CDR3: CASSLTGASTDTQYF

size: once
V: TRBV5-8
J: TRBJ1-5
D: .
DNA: TGTGCCAGCAGCTCAGGACCGAATCAGCCCCAGCATTTT
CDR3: CASSSGPNQPQHF

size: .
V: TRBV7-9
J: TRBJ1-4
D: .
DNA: TGTGCCAGCAGCTATCCGGGACTTAATGAAAAACTGTTTTTT
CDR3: CASSYPGLNEKLFF

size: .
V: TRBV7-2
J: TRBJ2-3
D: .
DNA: TGTGCCAGCAGCTTACAGGGCCCAGATACGCAGTATTTT
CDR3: CASSLQGPDTQYF

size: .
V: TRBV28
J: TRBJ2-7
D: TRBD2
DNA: TGTGCCAGCAGTTTATCGAGGACTAGCGGGAGCTCCTACGAGCAGTACTTC
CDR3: CASSLSRTSGSSYEQYF

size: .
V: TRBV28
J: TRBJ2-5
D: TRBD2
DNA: TGTGCCAGCAGTTTAGTTGCGGGAGGGAGCAAGGAGACCCAGTACTTC
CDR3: CASSLVAGGSKETQYF

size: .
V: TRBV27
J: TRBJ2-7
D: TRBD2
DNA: TGTGCCAGCAGTGTCGGACTAGCATACGAGCAGTACTTC
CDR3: CASSVGLAYEQYF

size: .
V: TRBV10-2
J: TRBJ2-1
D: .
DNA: TGCGCCAGCAGTGGCCCGCAGGATTCCCTCTACAATGAGCAGTTCTTC
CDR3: CASSGPQDSLYNEQFF

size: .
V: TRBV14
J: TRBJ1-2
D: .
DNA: TGTGCCAGCAGCCATTGGGCAGGAGATGGCTACACCTTC
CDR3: CASSHWAGDGYTF

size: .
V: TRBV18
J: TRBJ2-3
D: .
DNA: TGTGCCAGCTCAGAGTACACAGATACGCAGTATTTT
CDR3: CASSEYTDTQYF

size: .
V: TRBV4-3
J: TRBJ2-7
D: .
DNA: TGCGCCAGCAGCCAAGATCTGGGACTCCTCTACGAGCAGTACTTC
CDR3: CASSQDLGLLYEQYF

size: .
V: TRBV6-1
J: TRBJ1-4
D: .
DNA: TGTGCCAGCTTAGGCAGCGGAAACGAAAAACTGTTCTTT
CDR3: CASLGSGNEKLFF

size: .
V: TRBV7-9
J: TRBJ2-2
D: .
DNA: TGTGCCAGCACCATGGAGGGGTCGAACACCGGGGAGCTGTTTTTT
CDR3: CASTMEGSNTGELFF

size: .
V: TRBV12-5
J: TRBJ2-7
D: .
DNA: TGTGCTAGTGACGACCAGGGGACGCCGCTTGGGCAGTACTTC
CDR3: CASDDQGTPLGQYF

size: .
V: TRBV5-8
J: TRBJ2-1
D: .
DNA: TGTGCCAGCGAACAGGTTAGGGGATTCTACAATGAGCAGTTCTTC
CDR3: CASEQVRGFYNEQFF

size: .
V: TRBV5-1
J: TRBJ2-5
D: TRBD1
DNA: TGCGCCAGCAGCCTGCGGACAGGGATTCTCGAGACCCAGTACTTC
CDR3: CASSLRTGILETQYF

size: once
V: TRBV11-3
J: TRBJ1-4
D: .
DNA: TGTGCCAGCAGCACCATGGAGAGGGTAAGGACTAATGAAAAACTGTTTTTT
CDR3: CASSTMERVRTNEKLFF

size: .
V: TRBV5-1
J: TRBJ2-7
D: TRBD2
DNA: TGCGCCAGCAGCTTCACGGGAGGAACCTACGAGCAGTACTTC
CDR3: CASSFTGGTYEQYF

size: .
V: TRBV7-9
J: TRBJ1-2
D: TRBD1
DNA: TGTGCCAGCAGCACCCGGACAGGGGTCCATTTCTATGGCTACACCTTC
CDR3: CASSTRTGVHFYGYTF

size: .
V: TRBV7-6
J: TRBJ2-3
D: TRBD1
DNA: TGTGCCAGCAGCTTAACAGGGGGGTTCCCAGATACGCAGTATTTT
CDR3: CASSLTGGFPDTQYF

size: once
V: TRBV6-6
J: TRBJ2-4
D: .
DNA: TGTGCCAGCAGTTACACAGCACCATCAGAAAACATTCAGTACTTC
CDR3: CASSYTAPSENIQYF

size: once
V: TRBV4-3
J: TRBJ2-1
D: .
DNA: TGCGCCAGCAGCCAAGATTTCGGGACGTACAATGAGCAGTTCTTC
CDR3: CASSQDFGTYNEQFF

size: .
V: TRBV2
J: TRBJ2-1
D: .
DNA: TGTGCCAGCAGTGGGGAAGACTTTAATGAGCAGTTCTTC
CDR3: CASSGEDFNEQFF

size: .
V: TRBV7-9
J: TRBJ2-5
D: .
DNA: TGTGCCAGCAGCCAACAGCAACAAGAGACCCAGTACTTC
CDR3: CASSQQQQETQYF

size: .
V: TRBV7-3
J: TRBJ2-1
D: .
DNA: TGTGCCAGCAGCTTAGGCCAGACTTCCTACAATGAGCAGTTCTTC
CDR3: CASSLGQTSYNEQFF

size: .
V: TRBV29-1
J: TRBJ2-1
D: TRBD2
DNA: TGCAGCGTTGAGATAGCGGGAGGATATAATGAGCAGTTCTTC
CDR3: CSVEIAGGYNEQFF

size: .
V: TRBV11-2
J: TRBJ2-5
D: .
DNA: TGTGCCAGCAGCCAAGGGACCCTGCCGGGGCAAGAGACCCAGTACTTC
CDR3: CASSQGTLPGQETQYF

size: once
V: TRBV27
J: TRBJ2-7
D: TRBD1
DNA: TGTGCCAGCAGTTTATACAGGGGCTACGAGCAGTACTTC
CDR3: CASSLYRGYEQYF

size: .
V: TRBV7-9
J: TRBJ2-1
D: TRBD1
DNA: TGTGCCAGCAGCTCAGGGGACAGAGAAAAATACAATGAGCAGTTCTTC
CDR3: CASSSGDREKYNEQFF

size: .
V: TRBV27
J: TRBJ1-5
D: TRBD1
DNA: TGTGCCAGCAGTTTATCGGGACAGGGTGGCAATCAGCCCCAGCATTTT
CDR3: CASSLSGQGGNQPQHF

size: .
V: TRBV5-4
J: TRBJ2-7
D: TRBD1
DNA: TGTGCCAGCAGCGGCGGACAGGCCTACGAGCAGTACTTC
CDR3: CASSGGQAYEQYF

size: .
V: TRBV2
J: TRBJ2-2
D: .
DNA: TGTGCCAGCAGTGCTCCAGCGGCCGATATGAACACCGGGGAGCTGTTTTTT
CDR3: CASSAPAADMNTGELFF

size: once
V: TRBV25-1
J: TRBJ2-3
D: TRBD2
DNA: TGTGCCAGCAGTGAGCGCGGGGGGATTTCCAGAGATACGCAGTATTTT
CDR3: CASSERGGISRDTQYF

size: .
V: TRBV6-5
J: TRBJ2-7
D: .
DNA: TGTGCCAGCAGTTACCCCACGGGACCTAGTCACTACGAGCAGTACTTC
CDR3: CASSYPTGPSHYEQYF

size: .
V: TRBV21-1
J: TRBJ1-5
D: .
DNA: TGTGCCAGCAGCAAAGTTGGTGACAGGGAGGGCAATCAGCCCCAGCATTTT
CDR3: CASSKVGDREGNQPQHF

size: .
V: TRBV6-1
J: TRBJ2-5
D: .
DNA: TGTGCCAGCAGTGAATTCTTCAGCCAAGAGACCCAGTACTTC
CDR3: CASSEFFSQETQYF

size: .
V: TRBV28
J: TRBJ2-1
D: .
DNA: TGTGCCAGCGGATGGGACCGATTCGATGAGCAGTTCTTC
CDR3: CASGWDRFDEQFF

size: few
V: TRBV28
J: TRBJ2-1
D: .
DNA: TGTGCCAGCAGTTCCCCCGGGACGGTTTACAATGAGCAGTTCTTC
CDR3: CASSSPGTVYNEQFF

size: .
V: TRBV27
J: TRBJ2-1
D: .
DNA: TGTGCCAGCAGTTTAGAACGTTACAATGAGCAGTTCTTC
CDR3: CASSLERYNEQFF

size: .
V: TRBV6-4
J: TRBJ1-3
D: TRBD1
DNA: TGTGCCAGCAGGGGGGGTTGGACAGGGAAAACTTCTGGAAACACCATATATTTT
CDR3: CASRGGWTGKTSGNTIYF

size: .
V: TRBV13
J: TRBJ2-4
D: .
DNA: TGTGCCAGCAGCCCCCAGCGGGCGACCAAAAACATTCAGTACTTC
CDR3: CASSPQRATKNIQYF

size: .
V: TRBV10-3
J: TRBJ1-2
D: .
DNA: TGTGCCATCAGTGTATGGGACCAGCGCAACCTTAACTATGGCTACACCTTC
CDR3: CAISVWDQRNLNYGYTF

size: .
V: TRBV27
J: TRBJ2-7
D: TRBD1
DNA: TGTGCCAGCAGCCACAGGGGGAGATACGAGCAGTACTTC
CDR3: CASSHRGRYEQYF

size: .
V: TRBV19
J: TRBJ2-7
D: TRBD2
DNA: TGTGCCAGTAGTATTCTTTCTAGCGGGAGTGGGGACGAGCAGTACTTC
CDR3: CASSILSSGSGDEQYF

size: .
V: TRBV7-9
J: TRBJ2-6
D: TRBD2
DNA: TGTGCCAGCAGCCGCCACCCCGGGACTAACTCTGGGGCCAACGTCCTGACTTTC
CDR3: CASSRHPGTNSGANVLTF

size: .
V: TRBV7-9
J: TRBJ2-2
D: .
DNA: TGTGCCAGCAGCTCAGGGATGGGCACCGGGGAGCTGTTTTTT
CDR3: CASSSGMGTGELFF

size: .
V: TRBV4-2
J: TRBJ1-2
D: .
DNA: TGTGCCAGCAGCCAGCCGGCCCCCTCGACTCTCGGGGGGCATGGCTACACCTTC
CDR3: CASSQPAPSTLGGHGYTF